The TCR beta chain under discussion was sequenced for a study of post-analysis software for immune sequencing data. Study as a whole: Relapsing-remitting, secondary progressive and progressive-relapsing multiple sclerosis were all included among the disease courses. Study-wide points: Multiple sclerosis patients showed significantly lower normalized Chao1 diversity than controls did. Those samples that were prepared in the same batch co-clustered strongly by F measure. TRBV5-6, TRBV5-1 and TRBV20-1 belonged to a set of roughly 5 TRBV segments that were more frequent in patients than controls.

Comments on this clonotype: The antigen is not known.

Sequencing libraries made from TCR beta cDNA carried unique molecular identifiers. Some 500,000 cDNA molecules came from approximately 1 to 10 million T cells. Via MiXCR, TCRdb re-called the PCR reads, giving one row per CDR3 protein. There are around 400,000 distinct CDR3 sequences in the sample; about 40% occur only once, and 6% to 9% lies in the top ten. Germline CDR1 and CDR2: SQVTM and ANQGSEA. The CDR3 has 14 amino acids. V dropped 2 bases and J dropped 0 bases, with 9 bases sitting between them. Sequencing used blood. The origin of this receptor is a girl aged 2-10 years with multiple sclerosis. The chain combines TRBV29-1 with TRBJ2-3, with a weak D call TRBD1 (6 bases). CDR3 nucleotides: TGCAGCGTTGAAAGGGGGTCTAGCACAGATACGCAGTATTTT. Protein product: CSVERGSSTDTQYF.